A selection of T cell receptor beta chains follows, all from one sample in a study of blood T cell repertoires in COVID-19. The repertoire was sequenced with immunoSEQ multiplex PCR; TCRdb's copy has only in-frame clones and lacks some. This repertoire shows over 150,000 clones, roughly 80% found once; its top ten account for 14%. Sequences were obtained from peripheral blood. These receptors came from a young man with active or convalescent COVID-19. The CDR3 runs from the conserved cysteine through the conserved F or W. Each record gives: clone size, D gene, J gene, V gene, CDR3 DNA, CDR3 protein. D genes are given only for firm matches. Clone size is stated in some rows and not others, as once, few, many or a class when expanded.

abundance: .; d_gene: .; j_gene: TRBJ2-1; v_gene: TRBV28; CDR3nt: TGTGCCAGCAGTTTCAAGGGGCTCTCCTACAATGAGCAGTTCTTC; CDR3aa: CASSFKGLSYNEQFF
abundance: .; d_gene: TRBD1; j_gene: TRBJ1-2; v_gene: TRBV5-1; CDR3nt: TGCGCCAGCAGCCGGGACAGGGGCAACTATGGCTACACCTTC; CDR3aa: CASSRDRGNYGYTF
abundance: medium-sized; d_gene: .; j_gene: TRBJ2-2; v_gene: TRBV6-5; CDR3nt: TGTGCCAGCAGTTATTCCGAGTTATTTAGCACCGGGGAGCTGTTTTTT; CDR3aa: CASSYSELFSTGELFF
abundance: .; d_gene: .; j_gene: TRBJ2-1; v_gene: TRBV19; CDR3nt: TGTGCCAGTAGTAAAAACAGGAACCATGAGCAGTTCTTC; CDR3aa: CASSKNRNHEQFF
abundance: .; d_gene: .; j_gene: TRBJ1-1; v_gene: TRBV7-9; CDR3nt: TGTGCCAGCAGTCGAGACATTGTGAACACTGAAGCTTTCTTT; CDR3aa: CASSRDIVNTEAFF
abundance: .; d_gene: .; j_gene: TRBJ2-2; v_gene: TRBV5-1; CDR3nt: TGCGCCAGCAGATATGACACCGGGGAGCTGTTTTTT; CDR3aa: CASRYDTGELFF
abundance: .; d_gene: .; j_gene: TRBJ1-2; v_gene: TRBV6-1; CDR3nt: TGTGCCAGCAGTGAAGAGTCAGGGGATGGCTACACCTTC; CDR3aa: CASSEESGDGYTF
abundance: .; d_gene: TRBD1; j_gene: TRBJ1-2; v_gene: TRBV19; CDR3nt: TGTGCCAGTACTTCAGCCCAGGGGGTCGGCGGTGGCTACACCTTC; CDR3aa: CASTSAQGVGGGYTF
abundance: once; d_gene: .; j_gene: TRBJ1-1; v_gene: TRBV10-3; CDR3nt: TGTGCCATCAGTGAGAGTGGCAGGGGAACTGAAGCTTTCTTT; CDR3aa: CAISESGRGTEAFF
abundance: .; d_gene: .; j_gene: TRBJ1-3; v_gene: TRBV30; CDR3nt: TGTGCCTGGGCAAGGGGTGGAAACACCATATATTTT; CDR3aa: CAWARGGNTIYF
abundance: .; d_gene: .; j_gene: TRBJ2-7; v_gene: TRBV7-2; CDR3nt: TGTGCCAGCAGCTGGGGGAGGACCTACGAGCAGTACTTC; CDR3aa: CASSWGRTYEQYF
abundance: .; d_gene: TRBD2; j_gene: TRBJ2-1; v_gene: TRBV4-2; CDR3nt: TGTGCCAGCAGCCGTGGCGTCGTAGCGGGAGGCTACAATGAGCAGTTCTTC; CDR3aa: CASSRGVVAGGYNEQFF
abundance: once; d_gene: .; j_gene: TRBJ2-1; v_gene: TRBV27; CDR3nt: TGTGCCAGCAGTTCGGAGGGGTATGAGCAGTTCTTC; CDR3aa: CASSSEGYEQFF
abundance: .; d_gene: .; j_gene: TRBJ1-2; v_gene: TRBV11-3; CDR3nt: TGTGCCAGCAGCTTAGGGGGACATTTGAGGGACTATGGCTACACCTTC; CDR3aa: CASSLGGHLRDYGYTF
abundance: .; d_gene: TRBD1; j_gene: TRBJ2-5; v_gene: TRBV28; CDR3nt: TGTGCCAGCAGTACCTCTACCGGGACAGGGCGGGAGACCCAGTACTTC; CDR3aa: CASSTSTGTGRETQYF
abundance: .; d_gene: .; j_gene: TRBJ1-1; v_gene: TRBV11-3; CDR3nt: TGTGCCAGCAGCCCTAAGAGTGGGAGCACTGAAGCTTTCTTT; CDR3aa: CASSPKSGSTEAFF
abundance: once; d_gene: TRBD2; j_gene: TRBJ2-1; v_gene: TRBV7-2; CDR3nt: TGTGCCAGCAGACTAGCGGGATCGTTCAATGAGCAGTTCTTC; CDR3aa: CASRLAGSFNEQFF
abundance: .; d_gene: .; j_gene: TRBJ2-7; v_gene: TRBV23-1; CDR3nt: TGCGCCAGCAGACCAGCGCGGGGAGCGATAAGCTCCTACGAGCAGTACTTC; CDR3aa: CASRPARGAISSYEQYF
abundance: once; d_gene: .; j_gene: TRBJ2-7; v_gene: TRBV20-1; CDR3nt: TGCAGTGCTAGTTCACAGTCCTCCTACGAGCAGTACTTC; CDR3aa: CSASSQSSYEQYF
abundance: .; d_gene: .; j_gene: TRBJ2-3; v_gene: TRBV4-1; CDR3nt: TGCGCCAGCAGCTCACAGTGGCCGAGCACAGATACGCAGTATTTT; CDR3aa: CASSSQWPSTDTQYF
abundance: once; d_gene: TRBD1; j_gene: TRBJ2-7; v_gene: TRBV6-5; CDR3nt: TGTGCCAGCAGGGAGGTACAGGGGGGTCCCTACGAGCAGTACTTC; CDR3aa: CASREVQGGPYEQYF
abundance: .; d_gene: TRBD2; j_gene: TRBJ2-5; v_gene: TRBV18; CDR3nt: TGTGCCAGCTCACTTCTCCGACTAGCGGGTACGATCCAAGAGACCCAGTACTTC; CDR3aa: CASSLLRLAGTIQETQYF
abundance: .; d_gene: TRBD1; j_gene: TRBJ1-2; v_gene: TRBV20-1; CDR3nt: TGCAGTGCTATGAGACAGGGGGCCTACACCTTC; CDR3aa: CSAMRQGAYTF
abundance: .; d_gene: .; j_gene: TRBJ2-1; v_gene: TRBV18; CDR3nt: TGTGCCAGCTCGCGACAGGAAAATGAGCAGTTCTTC; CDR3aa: CASSRQENEQFF
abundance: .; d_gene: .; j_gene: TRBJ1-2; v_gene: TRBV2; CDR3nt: TGTGCCAGGAGGGGGTCGGGGAACTATGGCTACACCTTC; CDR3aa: CARRGSGNYGYTF
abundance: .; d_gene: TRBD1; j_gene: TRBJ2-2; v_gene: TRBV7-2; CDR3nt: TGTGCCAGCAGCCCGGACAGGGTTTTTCTGTTTTTT; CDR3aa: CASSPDRVFLFF
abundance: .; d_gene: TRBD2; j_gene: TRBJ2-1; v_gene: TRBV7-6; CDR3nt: TGTGCCAGCAGCCGGACTAGCGTCAGCTCCTACAATGAGCAGTTCTTC; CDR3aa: CASSRTSVSSYNEQFF
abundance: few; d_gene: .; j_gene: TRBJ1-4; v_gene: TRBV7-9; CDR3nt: TGTGCCAGCAGCTTCCGTTCGGAAAAACTGTTTTTT; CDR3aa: CASSFRSEKLFF
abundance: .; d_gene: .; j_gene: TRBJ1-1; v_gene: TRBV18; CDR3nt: TGTGCCAGCTCACCATTTGGGGAGATGAACACTGAAGCTTTCTTT; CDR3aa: CASSPFGEMNTEAFF
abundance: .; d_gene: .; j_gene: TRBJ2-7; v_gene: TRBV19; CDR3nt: TGTGCCAGTAGGGCGACAGGATCCTCCTACGAGCAGTACTTC; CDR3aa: CASRATGSSYEQYF
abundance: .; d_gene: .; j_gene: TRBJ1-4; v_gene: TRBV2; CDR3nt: TGTGCCAGCAGTGGAGAAACTAATGAAAAACTGTTTTTT; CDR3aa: CASSGETNEKLFF
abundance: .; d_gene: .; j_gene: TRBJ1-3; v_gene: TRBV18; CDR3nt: TGTGCCAGCTCACCGATCCAGGAGGGAACTGGAAACACCATATATTTT; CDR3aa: CASSPIQEGTGNTIYF
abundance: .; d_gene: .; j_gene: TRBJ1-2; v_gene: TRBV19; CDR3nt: TGTGCCAGTAGTGTCCGGGGGTCTAACTATGGCTACACCTTC; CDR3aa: CASSVRGSNYGYTF
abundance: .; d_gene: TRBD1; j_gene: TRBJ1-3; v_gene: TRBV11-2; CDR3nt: TGTGCCAGCAGGTTTAATGACAGGGTCTCTGGAAACACCATATATTTT; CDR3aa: CASRFNDRVSGNTIYF
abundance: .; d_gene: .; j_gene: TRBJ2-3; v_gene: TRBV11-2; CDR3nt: TGTGCCAGCAGCTCCGGTGTGGGGGCTAACACAGATACGCAGTATTTT; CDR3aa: CASSSGVGANTDTQYF
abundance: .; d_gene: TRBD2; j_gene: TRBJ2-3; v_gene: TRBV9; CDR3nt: TGTGCCAGCAGCGTAGTGGGACTAGCAACAGATACGCAGTATTTT; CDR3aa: CASSVVGLATDTQYF
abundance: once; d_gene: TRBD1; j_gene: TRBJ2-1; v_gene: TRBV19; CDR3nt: TGTGCCAGTAGTACTACCGGGACAGTTTCCTACAATGAGCAGTTCTTC; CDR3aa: CASSTTGTVSYNEQFF
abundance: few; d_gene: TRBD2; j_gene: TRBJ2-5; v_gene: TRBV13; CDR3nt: TGTGCCAGCAGCTCACTAGCGGGGGGGCAAGAGACCCAGTACTTC; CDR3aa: CASSSLAGGQETQYF
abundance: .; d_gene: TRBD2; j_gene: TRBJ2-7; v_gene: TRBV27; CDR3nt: TGTGCCAGCAAGGGACTAGCGGGGGCGGAGAACGAGCAGTACTTC; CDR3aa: CASKGLAGAENEQYF
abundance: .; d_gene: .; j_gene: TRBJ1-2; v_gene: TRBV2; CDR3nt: TGTGCCAGCAGGGCTGGACAGACACTTAACTATGGCTACACCTTC; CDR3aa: CASRAGQTLNYGYTF
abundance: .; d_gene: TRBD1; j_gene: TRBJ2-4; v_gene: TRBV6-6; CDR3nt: TGTGCCAGCAGAAAGACAGGGTCGGACATTCAGTACTTC; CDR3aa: CASRKTGSDIQYF
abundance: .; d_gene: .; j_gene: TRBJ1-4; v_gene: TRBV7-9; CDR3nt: TGTGCCAGCAGCTTAGGGGGGGACGCAGAAAAACTGTTTTTT; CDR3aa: CASSLGGDAEKLFF
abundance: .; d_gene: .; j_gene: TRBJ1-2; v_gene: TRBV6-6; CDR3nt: TGTGCCAGCTTAACAGGGTTAGTCAGTAACTATGGCTACACCTTC; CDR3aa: CASLTGLVSNYGYTF
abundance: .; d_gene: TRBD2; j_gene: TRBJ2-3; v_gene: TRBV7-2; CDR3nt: TGTGCCAGCAGCCCTCGAGGGGCTAGCGGGAGGGCCACAGATACGCAGTATTTT; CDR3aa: CASSPRGASGRATDTQYF
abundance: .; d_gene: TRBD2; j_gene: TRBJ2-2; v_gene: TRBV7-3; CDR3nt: TGTGCCAGCAGCTTAAGTTTTAGCGGGAGGGCCACCGGGGAGCTGTTTTTT; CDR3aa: CASSLSFSGRATGELFF
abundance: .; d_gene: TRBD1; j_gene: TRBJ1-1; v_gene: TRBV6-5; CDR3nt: TGTGCCAGCAGCAGACAGGGGTACACTGAAGCTTTCTTT; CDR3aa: CASSRQGYTEAFF
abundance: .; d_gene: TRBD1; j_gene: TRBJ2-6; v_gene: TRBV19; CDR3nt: TGTGCCAGTAGGACAGGGTCGATATCTGGGGCCAACGTCCTGACTTTC; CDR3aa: CASRTGSISGANVLTF
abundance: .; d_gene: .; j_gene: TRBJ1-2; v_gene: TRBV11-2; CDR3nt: TGTGCCAGCAGCTTTGAACAGGGCTATGGCTACACCTTC; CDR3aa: CASSFEQGYGYTF
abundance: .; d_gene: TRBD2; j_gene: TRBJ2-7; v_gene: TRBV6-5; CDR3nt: TGTGCCAGCGGTAGCGGGGTCTACGAGCAGTACTTC; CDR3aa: CASGSGVYEQYF
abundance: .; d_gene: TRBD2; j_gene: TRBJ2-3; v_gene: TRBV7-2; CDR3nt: TGTGCCAGCAGCTTAGGGACTAGCGGGAGGGCGGGGGATACGCAGTATTTT; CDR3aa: CASSLGTSGRAGDTQYF
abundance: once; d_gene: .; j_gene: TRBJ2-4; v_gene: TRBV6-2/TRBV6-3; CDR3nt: TGTGCCAGCAGTTTCTCGACTGTGTTAGCCAAAAACATTCAGTACTTC; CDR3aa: CASSFSTVLAKNIQYF
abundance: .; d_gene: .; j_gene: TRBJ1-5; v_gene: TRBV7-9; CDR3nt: TGTGCCAGCAGCTGGACCCAGGGTGGGGGCCCCAATCAGCCCCAGCATTTT; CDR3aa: CASSWTQGGGPNQPQHF
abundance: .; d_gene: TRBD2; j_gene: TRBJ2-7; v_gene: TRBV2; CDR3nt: TGTGCCAGCAGTCGGGGGACTAGCTACGAGCAGTACTTC; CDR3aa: CASSRGTSYEQYF
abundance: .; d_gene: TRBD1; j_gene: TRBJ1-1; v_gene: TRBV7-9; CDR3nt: TGTGCCAGCAGCTCACGACTCGGACAGGGGGCGACTGAAGCTTTCTTT; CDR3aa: CASSSRLGQGATEAFF